This T cell receptor beta chain was observed in a study of spatial heterogeneity in lung cancer. About the research overall: Tumor-region counts of TCR transcripts tracked strongly with a T cell module score from matched bulk RNA-seq. Within raw reads, each unique TCR and UMI combination appeared on average more than ten times.

Each TCR cDNA molecule bore a unique molecular identifier. TCRdb re-called the 5' RACE reads through MiXCR, storing one row per CDR3 protein. The profile shows around 9,700 distinct CDR3 sequences, roughly 7.4% of them singletons. General study findings and limits: For expanded intratumoral alpha and beta TCRs, counts tracked tumor mutation counts.

In its sample, this clonotype ranks as medium-sized. Its target is unknown. As an off-target read in a library built for alpha chains, this beta chain has a frequency of little significance. Regarding time point: sample taken at primary tumor resection. Around 68 TRACERx patients with early, untreated non-small cell lung cancer donated samples. This material consisted of lung tumor tissue, taken at surgery. This TCR derives from a female donor with early-stage non-small cell lung cancer.

The CDR3 loop reads CASRPTGLQETQYF. The CDR3 nucleotides are TGTGCCAGTAGGCCTACGGGGTTGCAAGAGACCCAGTACTTC. This chain links TRBV19 with TRBJ2-5; perhaps TRBD2 as D (5 bases). The CDR3 contains 14 residues. The V gene lost 6 bases and the J gene lost 2 bases, with 13 bases spanning the gap. The germline CDR1 and CDR2 sequences are LNHDA and SQIVND (reference sequence).